The clone carrying this TCR beta chain was observed at least ten times. Its antigen is unidentified. This sample was taken from a study of blood T cells in healthy people across ages. Together with a sample-barcoded 5' primer, a J-beta primer mix was included in a second PCR lasting about 7 to 12 cycles. TCRdb re-analysed the 5' RACE reads in MiXCR, keeping a single row per CDR3 protein. The data contain some 930,000 distinct CDR3 sequences, about 27% of them singletons. General study points: Estimates based on one million T cells were treated as lower bounds. A roughly linear age-dependent decrease characterized TCR beta diversity per million T cells.

They isolated at least 6 million PBMCs from each sample. These records were also assigned to another study, of T cells of mothers and their children.

The material sequenced was blood. This receptor was obtained from a middle-aged woman in good health.

CDR3 sequence: CASSHGTEGKNIQYF. CDR3 nucleotide sequence: TGCGCCAGCAGCCACGGTACGGAAGGCAAAAACATTCAGTACTTC. The rearrangement uses TRBV4-1 and TRBJ2-4; D gene unclear. Germline-derived CDR1 and CDR2 are MGHRA and YSYEKL. Trimming shortened V by 3 bases and J by 3 bases, and 12 bases separated the two germline ends. This CDR3 has 15 residues.